These 28 T cell receptor beta chains were sequenced from one sample in a study of OX40 agonist ivuxolimab in advanced cancers. The repertoire was sequenced with immunoSEQ multiplex PCR; TCRdb's copy has only in-frame clones and lacks some. Here the sample spans about 71,000 clones, around 93% being singletons. Sequencing was performed on CD4+ or CD8+ T cells sorted from blood, taken in a trial of the OX40 agonist ivuxolimab. The receptors were gathered from an adult with an advanced solid tumor such as melanoma, head and neck, liver or kidney cancer.

The CDR3 region is CASGLAAFNEQFF. In DNA, the CDR3 is TGTGCCTCGGGACTAGCGGCCTTCAACGAGCAGTTCTTC. The J gene is TRBJ2-1, the V gene TRBV6-5, with 11 bases identical to TRBD2. This CDR3 region has 13 residues. Germline V gene lookup returns CDR1 MNHEY and CDR2 SVGAGI. V dropped 11 bases and J dropped 10; count of bases not matched to a gene: 10.

The chain links TRBV10-3 to TRBJ2-1; 11 bases agree with TRBD2. There are 15 residues in the CDR3. The J segment lost 7 bases and the V segment lost 0 bases, leaving 2 bases of the junction unmatched. Germline V gene data show CDR1 as ENHRY and CDR2 as SYGVKD. The CDR3 coding sequence is TGTGCCATCAGTGAGTCTAGCGGGAGGGGGAATGAGCAGTTCTTC. This gives the protein CAISESSGRGNEQFF.

This chain links TRBV4-3 with TRBJ1-4; D is uncertain. Germline values: CDR1 LGHNA, CDR2 YSLEER. The V and J ends lost 0 bases and 3 bases respectively, with 5 bases between them. CDR3 length: 14 amino acids. In DNA, the CDR3 is TGCGCCAGCAGCCAAGATTCATCTAATGAAAAACTGTTTTTT. Translating it yields CASSQDSSNEKLFF.

The V call is TRBV6-1, the J call TRBJ1-5, with 7 bases that match TRBD1. CDR1 and CDR2 from the germline V gene are MNHNS and SASEGT. Trimming cost V 3 bases and J 3 bases; bases outside gene matches: 5. This CDR3 has 15 amino acids. The CDR3 DNA reads as TGTGCCAGCAGTGAGATGACAGGGCACAATCAGCCCCAGCATTTT. Protein: CASSEMTGHNQPQHF.

The genes are TRBV7-8 and TRBJ2-7, with 10 bases aligning to TRBD2. The CDR3 covers 15 residues. Germline V CDR1 and CDR2: SGHVS, FQNEAQ. Unmatched junction bases numbered 7, after V lost 1 base and J lost 7 bases. The CDR3 bases are TGTGCCAGCAGCTTAGATCTAGCGGGAGTCATGGAGCAGTACTTC. As protein: CASSLDLAGVMEQYF.

The chain carries TRBV10-2 and TRBJ2-1, with a weak D call TRBD1 (5 bases). V lost 3 bases and J lost 7, with 10 bases in between. The CDR3 loop spans 13 amino acids. Germline V gene sequence: CDR1 WSHSY, CDR2 SAAADI. Here the CDR3 DNA reads TGCGCCAGCAGTGATCTAGACAGAAATGAGCAGTTCTTC. Protein: CASSDLDRNEQFF.

The rearrangement uses TRBV5-4 and TRBJ1-1, with a tentative D call TRBD1 (6 bases). This CDR3 region has 15 residues. Germline V lookup: CDR1 SGHNT, CDR2 YYREEE (reference sequence). Trimming stripped 0 bases from V and 3 bases from J, with 12 bases between. Here the CDR3 DNA reads TGTGCCAGCAGCTTGGCCTGGGAGGGGGACACTGAAGCTTTCTTT. This translates into CASSLAWEGDTEAFF.

The gene calls are TRBV5-6 and TRBJ2-2; possibly TRBD2 for D (5 bases). The V end lost 0 bases, the J end lost 8 bases, and 8 bases lay between the germline ends. The CDR3 spans 13 residues. The germline V gene has CDR1 SGHDT and CDR2 YYEEEE. The CDR3 protein is CASSLGETGELFF. Written as DNA, the CDR3 is TGTGCCAGCAGCTTGGGGGAGACGGGGGAGCTGTTTTTT.

The CDR3 is CASSLIRTDTQYF. CDR3 sequence (DNA): TGCGCCAGCAGCCTTATCAGGACAGATACGCAGTATTTT. The chain combines TRBV4-3 with TRBJ2-3; no clear D. The length of the CDR3 is 13 residues. Per the germline V gene, CDR1 is LGHNA and CDR2 is YSLEER. Trimming removed 4 bases from V and 3 bases from J, with 8 bases in between.

This chain joins TRBV4-3 and TRBJ1-5; 8 bases match TRBD1. The CDR3 runs 13 residues. Germline V gene data show CDR1 as LGHNA and CDR2 as YSLEER. The junction had 0 bases not matched to a gene; V was cut back by 1 base and J by 7 bases. CDR3 sequence reads: CASSQGTGQPQHF. CDR3 nucleotide sequence: TGCGCCAGCAGCCAAGGGACAGGGCAGCCCCAGCATTTT.

The CDR3 coding sequence is TGTGCCAGCAGTTTATTTAGCGGGGCTAACTACAATGAGCAGTTCTTC. This codes for CASSLFSGANYNEQFF. The V and J genes are TRBV27 and TRBJ2-1, with 8 positions matching TRBD2. The CDR3 length is 16 residues. Trimming removed 1 base from V and 3 bases from J; junction bases left unmatched: 5. Per the germline V gene, CDR1 is MNHEY and CDR2 is SMNVEV (reference sequence).

The chain joins TRBV7-8 to TRBJ1-1; TRBD1 matches at 8 bases. Germline-derived CDR1 and CDR2 are SGHVS and FQNEAQ. J was trimmed by 1 base and V by 3 bases; bases with no gene match: 7. The CDR3 totals 16 residues. CDR3 DNA: TGTGCCAGCAGCTTTTGGGGCGACAGGGGGAACACTGAAGCTTTCTTT. The encoded protein is CASSFWGDRGNTEAFF.

In this sample, this clone turned up once. The CDR3 DNA follows: TGTGCCAGCTCCCCGGGGTTCCAAGAGACCCAGTACTTC. Its translation: CASSPGFQETQYF. The rearrangement joins TRBV6-5 to TRBJ2-5; a weak D match, TRBD2 (5 bases). CDR3 size: 13 residues. Trimming stripped 8 bases from V and 1 base from J, with 11 bases between. Germline CDR1 MNHEY, CDR2 SVGAGI.

The gene calls are TRBV7-9 and TRBJ2-5; 7 positions agree with TRBD1. This CDR3 contains 14 residues. In germline, CDR1 is SEHNR, CDR2 FQNEAQ (reference sequence). After removal of 5 bases from V and 2 bases from J, the junction contained 5 bases not matched to a gene. CDR3 in DNA: TGTGCCAGCAGCCGGGACAGCCAGCAAGAGACCCAGTACTTC. As protein: CASSRDSQQETQYF.

The chain recombines TRBV4-1 with TRBJ2-2, with TRBD2 matching 10 bases. CDR3 length: 15 residues. Germline V gene lookup returns CDR1 MGHRA and CDR2 YSYEKL. Trimming took 4 bases from V and 6 from J; bases not matched to a gene: 5. This CDR3 is CASSLGSGGSGELFF. Here the CDR3 DNA reads TGCGCCAGCAGCCTCGGTAGCGGGGGGTCCGGGGAGCTGTTTTTT.

This chain links TRBV19 with TRBJ1-3; no clear D. The germline V and J ends were trimmed by 6 bases and 2 bases, with 14 bases remaining between them. This CDR3 spans 15 amino acids. The germline CDR1 and CDR2 sequences are LNHDA and SQIVND (reference sequence). The CDR3 spells CASSPLVNPGNTIYF. The CDR3 DNA sequence: TGTGCCAGTAGCCCCCTGGTGAATCCTGGAAACACCATATATTTT.

The chain uses TRBV7-6 and TRBJ2-1; 11 bases are shared with TRBD2. V lost 7 bases to trimming and J lost 3 bases; unmatched junction nucleotides: 5. There are 15 residues in the CDR3. Germline CDR1 SGHVS, CDR2 FNYEAQ. CDR3 sequence (DNA): TGTGCCAGCACCCAGACTAGCGGGAACTACAATGAGCAGTTCTTC. It is translated as CASTQTSGNYNEQFF. The whole variable domain, filled in from reference TRBV7-6 and TRBJ2-1, reads GAGVSQSPRYKVTKRGQDVALRCDPISGHVSLYWYRQALGQGPEFLTYFNYEAQQDKSGLPNDRFSAERPEGSISTLTIQRTEQRDSAMYRCASTQTSGNYNEQFFGPGTRLTVL.

This rearrangement joins TRBV4-3 to TRBJ2-2; D unclear. This CDR3 has 14 amino acids. V was clipped by 1 base and J by 1 base, with 4 bases between them. From germline, CDR1 is LGHNA and CDR2 YSLEER. CDR3 DNA sequence: TGCGCCAGCAGCCAAGTGCAGAACACCGGGGAGCTGTTTTTT. This codes for CASSQVQNTGELFF.

The V call is TRBV20-1, the J call TRBJ2-3; no clear D. CDR3 length equals 11 residues. With 4 bases removed from V and 5 bases from J, the gap between germline ends came to 7 bases. Per germline, CDR1 DFQATT and CDR2 SNEGSKA (reference sequence). In DNA, the CDR3 is TGCAGTGCTATTATTCGAGATACGCAGTATTTT. Translated, it gives CSAIIRDTQYF.

V gene TRBV28 combines with J gene TRBJ1-5; 8 bases fit TRBD1. CDR3 length equals 15 residues. Unmatched junction bases numbered 8, after V lost 7 bases and J lost 3 bases. CDR1 is MDHEN and CDR2 is SYDVKM in the germline V gene. CDR3 residues: CASTPGQAYNQPQHF. CDR3 sequence (DNA): TGTGCCAGCACCCCGGGACAGGCGTACAATCAGCCCCAGCATTTT.

As for this clone: Sequence at one end of the junction differs from germline and may be a read error. The chain couples TRBV6-6 to TRBJ2-2, with D perhaps matching TRBD2 (6 bases). CDR1 is MNHNY, CDR2 SVGAGI, per germline (reference sequence). This CDR3 contains 12 residues. CDR3 in DNA: TGTGCCAGCAGCGACGGGTCGGGGGTGCTGTTTTTT. Its translation is CASSDGSGVLFF.

The CDR3 reads CASSLGLADRYEQYF. CDR3 DNA sequence: TGTGCCAGCAGTTTAGGACTAGCAGATAGATACGAGCAGTACTTC. This rearrangement joins TRBV27 to TRBJ2-7; 8 nucleotides line up with TRBD2. V gave up 2 bases and J gave up 4 bases; unmatched junction bases: 7. Germline CDR1 and CDR2: MNHEY and SMNVEV (reference sequence). The CDR3 covers 15 residues.

The CDR3 region is CASSLGGHNYGYTF. CDR3 in DNA: TGTGCCAGCAGCTTAGGGGGACACAACTATGGCTACACCTTC. The V and J genes are TRBV13 and TRBJ1-2; TRBD1 is a possible D gene (6 bases). The CDR3 runs 14 residues. Trimming shortened V by 0 bases and J by 2 bases, and 7 bases separated the two germline ends. CDR1 is PRHDT and CDR2 is FYEKMQ in the germline V gene (reference sequence).

CDR3 DNA: TGTGCCAGCAGCTTAGAAGGGTACATAGATACGCAGTATTTT. It specifies CASSLEGYIDTQYF. The rearrangement links TRBV5-6 to TRBJ2-3; unclear D gene. The V gene's germline CDR1 is SGHDT and CDR2 YYEEEE. The CDR3 is made up of 14 amino acids. The germline V and J ends were trimmed by 2 bases and 5 bases, with 12 bases remaining between them. Variable domain in full (rest from reference TRBV5-6 and TRBJ2-3): DAGVTQSPTHLIKTRGQQVTLRCSPKSGHDTVSWYQQALGQGPQFIFQYYEEEERQRGNFPDRFSGHQFPNYSSELNVNALLLGDSALYLCASSLEGYIDTQYFGPGTRLTVL.

The CDR3 DNA reads TGTGCCAGCAGTTTGACAACAGGGGTCCAAGAGACCCAGTACTTC. Its protein product is CASSLTTGVQETQYF. J is TRBJ2-5 and V is TRBV27, with TRBD1 matching 7 bases. J was trimmed by 1 base and V by 3 bases; bases with no gene match: 5. The germline gives CDR1 MNHEY, CDR2 SMNVEV (reference sequence). CDR3 length: 15 amino acids.

The J gene is TRBJ2-6, the V gene TRBV4-3, with D possibly matching TRBD2 (5 bases). Germline loops: CDR1 LGHNA, CDR2 YSLEER. The V gene lost 0 bases and the J gene lost 2 bases, with 11 bases spanning the gap. The CDR3 contains 17 residues. DNA of the CDR3: TGCGCCAGCAGCCAAGAGAACAGCGGTACTGGGGCCAACGTCCTGACTTTC. Translation gives CASSQENSGTGANVLTF.

The rearrangement joins TRBV13 to TRBJ2-7; D unresolved. This CDR3 has 15 amino acids. Germline lookup yields CDR1 PRHDT and CDR2 FYEKMQ (reference sequence). Trimming shortened V by 1 base and J by 2 bases, and 12 bases separated the two germline ends. Here the CDR3 DNA reads TGTGCCAGCAGCTTAGAGCTGGCACCCACCTACGAGCAGTACTTC. Its protein is CASSLELAPTYEQYF.

J is TRBJ2-5 and V is TRBV7-3; no clear D gene. The V gene's germline CDR1 is SGHTA and CDR2 FQGTGA. The ends were cut back, 3 bases at V and 0 bases at J, with 5 bases in the middle. The CDR3 runs to 13 residues. CDR3 residues: CASSLVNQETQYF. CDR3 nucleotide sequence: TGTGCCAGCAGCTTGGTCAACCAAGAGACCCAGTACTTC.